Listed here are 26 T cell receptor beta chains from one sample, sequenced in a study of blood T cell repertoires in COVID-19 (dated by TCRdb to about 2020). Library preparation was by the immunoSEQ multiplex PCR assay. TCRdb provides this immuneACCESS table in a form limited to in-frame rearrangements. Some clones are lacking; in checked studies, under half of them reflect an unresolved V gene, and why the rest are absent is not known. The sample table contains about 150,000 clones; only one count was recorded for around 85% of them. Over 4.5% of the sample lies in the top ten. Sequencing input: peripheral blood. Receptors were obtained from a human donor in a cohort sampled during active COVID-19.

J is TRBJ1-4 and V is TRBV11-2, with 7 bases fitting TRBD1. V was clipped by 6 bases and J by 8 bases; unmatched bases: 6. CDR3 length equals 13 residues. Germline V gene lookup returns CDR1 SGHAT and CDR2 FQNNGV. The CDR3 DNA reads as TGTGCCAGCAGTAGGGACAGTAAAGAAAAACTGTTTTTT. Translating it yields CASSRDSKEKLFF.

DNA for the CDR3: TGTGCCAGCAGTACAACCGGGACAGGGAACCCCTACGAGCAGTACTTC. Translated, it gives CASSTTGTGNPYEQYF. The rearrangement links TRBV28 to TRBJ2-7; 9 bases align to TRBD1. This CDR3 has 16 amino acids. The germline V gene encodes CDR1 MDHEN and CDR2 SYDVKM. V gave up 5 bases and J gave up 2 bases; unmatched junction bases: 10. The full variable domain, its missing parts supplied by reference TRBV28 and TRBJ2-7, is DVKVTQSSRYLVKRTGEKVFLECVQDMDHENMFWYRQDPGLGLRLIYFSYDVKMKEKGDIPEGYSVSREKKERFSLILESASTNQTSMYLCASSTTGTGNPYEQYFGPGTRLTVT.

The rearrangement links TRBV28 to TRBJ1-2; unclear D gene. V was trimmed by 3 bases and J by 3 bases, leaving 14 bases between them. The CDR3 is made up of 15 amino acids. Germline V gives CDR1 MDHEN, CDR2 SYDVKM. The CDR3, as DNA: TGTGCCAGCAGTTTGCCGACTCAAACTTACTATGGCTACACCTTC. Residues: CASSLPTQTYYGYTF.

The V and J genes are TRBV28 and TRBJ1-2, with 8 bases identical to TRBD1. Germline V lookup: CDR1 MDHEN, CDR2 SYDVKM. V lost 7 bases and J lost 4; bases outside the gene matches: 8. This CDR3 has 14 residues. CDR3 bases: TGTGCCAGCAACACGGGACAGGCGACCTATGGCTACACCTTC. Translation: CASNTGQATYGYTF.

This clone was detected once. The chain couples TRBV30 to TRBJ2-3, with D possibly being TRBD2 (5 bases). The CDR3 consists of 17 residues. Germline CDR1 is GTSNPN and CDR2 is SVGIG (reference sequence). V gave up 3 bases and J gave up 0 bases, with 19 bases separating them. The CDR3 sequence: CAWSVAFFSGSTDTQYF. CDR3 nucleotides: TGTGCCTGGAGCGTAGCTTTTTTCTCGGGAAGCACAGATACGCAGTATTTT.

The CDR3: CASSRTGAPNTGELFF. The CDR3 DNA reads TGTGCCAGCAGCCGGACAGGGGCCCCGAACACCGGGGAGCTGTTTTTT. The rearrangement links TRBV2 to TRBJ2-2; 9 nucleotides match TRBD1. This CDR3 contains 16 residues. J gave up 0 bases and V 6 bases, and 5 bases lay outside the gene matches. Germline lookup yields CDR1 SNHLY and CDR2 FYNNEI.

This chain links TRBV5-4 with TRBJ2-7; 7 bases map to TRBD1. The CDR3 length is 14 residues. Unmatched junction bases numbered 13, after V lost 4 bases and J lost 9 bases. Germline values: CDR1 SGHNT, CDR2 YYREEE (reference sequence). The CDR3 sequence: CASSLGTVRQGQYF. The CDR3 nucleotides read TGTGCCAGCAGCCTGGGGACAGTTCGGCAGGGGCAGTACTTC.

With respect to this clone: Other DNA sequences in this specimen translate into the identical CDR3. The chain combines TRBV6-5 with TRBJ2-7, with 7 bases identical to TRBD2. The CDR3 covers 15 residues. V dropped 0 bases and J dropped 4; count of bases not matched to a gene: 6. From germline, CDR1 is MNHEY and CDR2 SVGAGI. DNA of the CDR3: TGTGCCAGCAGTTACTCAGGGCAGGGAGGGTACGAGCAGTACTTC. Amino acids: CASSYSGQGGYEQYF.

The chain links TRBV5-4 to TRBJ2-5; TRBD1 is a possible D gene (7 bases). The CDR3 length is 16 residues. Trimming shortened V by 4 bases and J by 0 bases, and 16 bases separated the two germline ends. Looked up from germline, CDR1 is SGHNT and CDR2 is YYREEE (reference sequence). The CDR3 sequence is CASSAGQILHQETQYF. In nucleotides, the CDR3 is TGTGCCAGCAGCGCGGGACAGATTTTACACCAAGAGACCCAGTACTTC. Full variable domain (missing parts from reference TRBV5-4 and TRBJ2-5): ETGVTQSPTHLIKTRGQQVTLRCSSQSGHNTVSWYQQALGQGPQFIFQYYREEENGRGNFPPRFSGLQFPNYSSELNVNALELDDSALYLCASSAGQILHQETQYFGPGTRLLVL.

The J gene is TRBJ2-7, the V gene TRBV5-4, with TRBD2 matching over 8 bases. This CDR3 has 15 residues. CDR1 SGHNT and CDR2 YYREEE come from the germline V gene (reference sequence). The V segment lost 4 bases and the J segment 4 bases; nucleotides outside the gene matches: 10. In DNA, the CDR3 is TGTGCCAGCAGCCCATCCTCGGGACTAGTATACGAGCAGTACTTC. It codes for CASSPSSGLVYEQYF.

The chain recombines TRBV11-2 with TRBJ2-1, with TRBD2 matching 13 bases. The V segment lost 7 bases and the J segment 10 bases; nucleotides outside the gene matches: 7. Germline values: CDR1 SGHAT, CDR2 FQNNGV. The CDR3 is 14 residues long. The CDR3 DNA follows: TGTGCCAGCACCCCAGGACTAGCGGGAGAGGAGCAGTTCTTC. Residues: CASTPGLAGEEQFF.

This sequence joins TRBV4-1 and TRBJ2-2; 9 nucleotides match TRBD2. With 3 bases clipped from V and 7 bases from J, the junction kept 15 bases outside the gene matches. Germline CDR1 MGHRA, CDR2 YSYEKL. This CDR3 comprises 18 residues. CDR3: CASSHLVMAGGRGGELFF. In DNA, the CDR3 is TGCGCCAGCAGCCATTTGGTTATGGCGGGAGGGCGTGGCGGGGAGCTGTTTTTT.

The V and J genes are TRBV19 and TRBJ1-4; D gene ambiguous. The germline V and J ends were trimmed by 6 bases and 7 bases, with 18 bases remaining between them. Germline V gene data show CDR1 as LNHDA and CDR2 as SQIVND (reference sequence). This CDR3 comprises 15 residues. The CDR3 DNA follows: TGTGCCAGTAGCATTGACGCGGGAGAGGGTGAAAAACTGTTTTTT. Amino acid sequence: CASSIDAGEGEKLFF.

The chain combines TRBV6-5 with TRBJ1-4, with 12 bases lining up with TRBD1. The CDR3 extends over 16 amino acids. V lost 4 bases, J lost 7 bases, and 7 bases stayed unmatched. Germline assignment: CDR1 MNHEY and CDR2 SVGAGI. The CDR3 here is CASSLTPGQGAEKLFF. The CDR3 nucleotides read TGTGCCAGCAGTTTGACGCCGGGACAGGGGGCTGAAAAACTGTTTTTT.

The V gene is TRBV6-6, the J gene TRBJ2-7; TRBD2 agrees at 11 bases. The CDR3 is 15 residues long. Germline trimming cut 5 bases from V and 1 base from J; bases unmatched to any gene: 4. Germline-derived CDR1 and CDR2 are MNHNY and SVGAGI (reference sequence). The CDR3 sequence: CASSNLAGGSYEQYF. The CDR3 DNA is TGTGCCAGCAGTAACCTAGCGGGGGGTTCCTACGAGCAGTACTTC.

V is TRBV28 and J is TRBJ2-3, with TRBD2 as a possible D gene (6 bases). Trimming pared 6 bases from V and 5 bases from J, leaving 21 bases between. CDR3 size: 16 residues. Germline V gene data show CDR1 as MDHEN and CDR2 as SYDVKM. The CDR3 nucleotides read TGTGCCAGCAGCCTTACTGCGACTAGTGGTAGAGATACGCAGTATTTT. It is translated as CASSLTATSGRDTQYF.

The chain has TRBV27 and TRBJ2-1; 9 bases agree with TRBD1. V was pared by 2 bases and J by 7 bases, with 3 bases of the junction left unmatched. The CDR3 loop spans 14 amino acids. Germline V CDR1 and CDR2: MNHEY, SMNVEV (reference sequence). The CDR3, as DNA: TGTGCCAGCAGTTTAACAGGGGGCACAAATGAGCAGTTCTTC. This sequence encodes CASSLTGGTNEQFF.

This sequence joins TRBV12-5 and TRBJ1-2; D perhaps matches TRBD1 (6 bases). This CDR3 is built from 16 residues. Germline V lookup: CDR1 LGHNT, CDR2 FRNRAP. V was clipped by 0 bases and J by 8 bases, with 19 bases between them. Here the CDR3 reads CASGLVLQGGEGGYTF. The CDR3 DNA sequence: TGTGCTAGTGGTTTGGTTTTACAGGGAGGGGAAGGAGGCTACACCTTC.

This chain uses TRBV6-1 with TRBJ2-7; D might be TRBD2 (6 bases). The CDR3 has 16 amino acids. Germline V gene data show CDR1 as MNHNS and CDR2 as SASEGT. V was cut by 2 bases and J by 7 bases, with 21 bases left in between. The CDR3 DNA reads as TGTGCCAGCAGTGAAATGAGGGTGGGGGGTTCTCGGGAGCAGTACTTC. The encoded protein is CASSEMRVGGSREQYF.

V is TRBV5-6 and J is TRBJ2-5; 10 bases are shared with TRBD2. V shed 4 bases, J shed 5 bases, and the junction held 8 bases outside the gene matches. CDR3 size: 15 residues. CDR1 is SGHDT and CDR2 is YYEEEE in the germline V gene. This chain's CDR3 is CASSRPAGGPETQYF. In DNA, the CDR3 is TGTGCCAGCAGCCGACCAGCGGGGGGGCCCGAGACCCAGTACTTC.

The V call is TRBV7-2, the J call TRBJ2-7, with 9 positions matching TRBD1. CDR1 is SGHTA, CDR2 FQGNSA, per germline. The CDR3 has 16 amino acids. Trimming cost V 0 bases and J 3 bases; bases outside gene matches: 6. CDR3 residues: CASSLAPGQGLYEQYF. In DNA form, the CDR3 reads TGTGCCAGCAGCTTAGCCCCGGGACAGGGTCTCTACGAGCAGTACTTC.

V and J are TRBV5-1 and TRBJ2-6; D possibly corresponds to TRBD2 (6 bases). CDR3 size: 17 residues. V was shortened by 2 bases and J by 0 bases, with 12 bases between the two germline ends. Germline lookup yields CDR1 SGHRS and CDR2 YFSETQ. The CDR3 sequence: CASSFGGGGSGANVLTF. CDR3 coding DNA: TGCGCCAGCAGCTTCGGGGGTGGAGGCTCTGGGGCCAACGTCCTGACTTTC.

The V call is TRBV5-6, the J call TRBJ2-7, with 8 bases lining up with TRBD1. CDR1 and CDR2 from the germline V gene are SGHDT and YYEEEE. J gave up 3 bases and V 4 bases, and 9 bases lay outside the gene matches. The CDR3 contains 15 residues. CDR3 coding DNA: TGTGCCAGCAGCGGTGGACAGGGTCTCCTCTACGAGCAGTACTTC. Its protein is CASSGGQGLLYEQYF. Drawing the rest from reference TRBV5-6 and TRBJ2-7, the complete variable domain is DAGVTQSPTHLIKTRGQQVTLRCSPKSGHDTVSWYQQALGQGPQFIFQYYEEEERQRGNFPDRFSGHQFPNYSSELNVNALLLGDSALYLCASSGGQGLLYEQYFGPGTRLTVT.

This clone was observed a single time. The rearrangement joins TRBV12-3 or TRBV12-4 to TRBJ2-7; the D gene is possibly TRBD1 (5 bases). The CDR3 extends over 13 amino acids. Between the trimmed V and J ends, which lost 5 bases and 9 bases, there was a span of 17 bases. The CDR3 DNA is TGTGCCAGCAGTCACCCGACAGCCGTTGGGCAGTACTTC. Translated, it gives CASSHPTAVGQYF.

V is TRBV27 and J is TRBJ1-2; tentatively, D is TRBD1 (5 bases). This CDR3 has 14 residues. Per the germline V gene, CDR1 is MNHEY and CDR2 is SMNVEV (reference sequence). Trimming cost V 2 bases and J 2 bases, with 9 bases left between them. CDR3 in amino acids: CASSLKGWNYGYTF. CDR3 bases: TGTGCCAGCAGTTTAAAGGGGTGGAACTATGGCTACACCTTC.

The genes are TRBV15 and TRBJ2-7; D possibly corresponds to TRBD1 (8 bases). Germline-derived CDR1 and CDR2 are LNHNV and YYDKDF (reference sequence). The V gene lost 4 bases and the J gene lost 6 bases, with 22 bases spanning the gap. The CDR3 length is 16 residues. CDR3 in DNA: TGTGCCACCAGCAAAGGTTTGACGACAGGGGAGGGCGAGCAGTACTTC. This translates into CATSKGLTTGEGEQYF.